One and the same sample provided the 19 T cell receptor beta chains below, sequenced in a study of chemoradiotherapy in HPV16-positive cancers (dated by TCRdb to about 2022). The protocol used for the library was the immunoSEQ multiplex PCR assay. TCRdb carries this immuneACCESS record with in-frame sequences only. Its versions omit some clonotypes, under half of them owing to an unresolved V gene in the studies checked, with the rest unexplained. The sample table contains 40,000 to 65,000 clones; only one count was recorded for 90% of them. Around 3.3% of the sample belongs to the ten largest clones. The starting material was blood, obtained from a patient who underwent chemoradiotherapy. The receptors stem from a human donor with HPV-associated anogenital cancer.

The rearrangement links TRBV7-2 to TRBJ2-2, with unresolved D. The CDR3 sequence is 13 residues long. CDR1 SGHTA and CDR2 FQGNSA come from the germline V gene. V dropped 5 bases and J dropped 1 base, with 5 bases sitting between them. The DNA for the CDR3 is TGTGCCAGCAGCGTGCAGAACACCGGGGAGCTGTTTTTT. Amino acids: CASSVQNTGELFF.

The V call is TRBV7-2, the J call TRBJ2-3; D is ambiguous. This CDR3 spans 15 amino acids. From germline, CDR1 is SGHTA and CDR2 FQGNSA. V lost 1 base and J 0 bases, leaving 8 bases between the germline ends. CDR3 residues: CASSLEAVSTDTQYF. CDR3 DNA sequence: TGTGCCAGCAGCTTAGAGGCAGTAAGCACAGATACGCAGTATTTT.

CDR3 residues: CASSLGRGGYNEQFF. DNA for the CDR3: TGCGCCAGCAGCTTGGGGCGAGGGGGTTACAATGAGCAGTTCTTC. This chain connects TRBV5-1 to TRBJ2-1; a weak D match, TRBD1 (6 bases). V gave up 0 bases and J gave up 4 bases, with 11 bases separating them. Germline CDR1 reads SGHRS; CDR2 reads YFSETQ. The CDR3 covers 15 residues.

The chain employs TRBV21-1 and TRBJ1-1. TRBV21-1 is a pseudogene segment. The CDR3 consists of 13 residues. CDR3 bases: TGTGCCAGCAGCAAAGCGGGGACTCATGAAGCTTTCTTT. This encodes CASSKAGTHEAFF.

The V and J genes are TRBV9 and TRBJ2-1; 8 bases align to TRBD1. CDR1 and CDR2 from the germline V gene are SGDLS and YYNGEE. This CDR3 comprises 15 residues. With 0 bases clipped from V and 5 bases from J, the junction kept 4 bases outside the gene matches. The CDR3 protein is CASSVAPTGDNEQFF. The CDR3 DNA is TGTGCCAGCAGCGTAGCGCCGACAGGGGACAATGAGCAGTTCTTC.

This chain uses TRBV6-6 with TRBJ2-1, with 7 bases aligning to TRBD1. The germline V gene encodes CDR1 MNHNY and CDR2 SVGAGI (reference sequence). This CDR3 comprises 14 residues. V was clipped by 5 bases and J by 8 bases; unmatched bases: 9. This CDR3 reads CASSPALGGDEQFF. The CDR3 coding sequence is TGTGCCAGCAGTCCCGCCCTAGGGGGCGATGAGCAGTTCTTC.

J is TRBJ2-2 and V is TRBV19, with D possibly TRBD1 on 6 matching bases. CDR3 length: 13 amino acids. With 8 bases removed from V and 2 bases from J, the gap between germline ends came to 9 bases. Germline V gene lookup returns CDR1 LNHDA and CDR2 SQIVND (reference sequence). CDR3 DNA sequence: TGTGCCAGTTGGGGGCCCAACACCGGGGAGCTGTTTTTT. The encoded protein is CASWGPNTGELFF.

The chain uses TRBV29-1 and TRBJ2-3, with D hard to call. The CDR3 is made up of 13 amino acids. Trimming took 4 bases from V and 2 from J, leaving 10 bases between them. CDR1 is SQVTM, CDR2 ANQGSEA, per germline. The CDR3 sequence: CSVVSRVTDTQYF. The CDR3 coding sequence is TGCAGCGTTGTGTCAAGAGTCACAGATACGCAGTATTTT.

The rearrangement links TRBV11-1 to TRBJ2-7; 8 bases map to TRBD1. Germline CDR1 is SGHAT and CDR2 is FQDESV (reference sequence). The CDR3 totals 14 residues. With V trimmed by 3 bases and J by 3 bases, 4 bases remained unmatched. The CDR3 spells CASSFSGQGYEQYF. The CDR3 DNA sequence: TGTGCCAGCAGCTTTTCAGGACAGGGCTACGAGCAGTACTTC.

This clone came up once. V usage is TRBV29-1 and J usage is TRBJ1-1, with no clear D. Germline CDR1 SQVTM, CDR2 ANQGSEA. The CDR3 loop spans 12 amino acids. With 4 bases removed from V and 1 base from J, the gap between germline ends came to 7 bases. The CDR3 bases are TGCAGCGTTGGGTGGTCGAACACTGAAGCTTTCTTT. As protein: CSVGWSNTEAFF.

This chain joins TRBV7-6 and TRBJ2-1; TRBD2 matches 8 bases. Germline V gene sequence: CDR1 SGHVS, CDR2 FNYEAQ. With V trimmed by 3 bases and J by 9 bases, 13 bases remained unmatched. The CDR3 has 16 amino acids. CDR3 DNA sequence: TGTGCCAGCAGCTTTCCCCAGAGCGGGAGTATGAGTGAGCAGTTCTTC. Amino acids: CASSFPQSGSMSEQFF.

The rearrangement links TRBV6-1 to TRBJ1-5; unclear D gene. The V end lost 8 bases, the J end lost 11 bases, and 10 bases lay between the germline ends. The germline V gene encodes CDR1 MNHNS and CDR2 SASEGT. The CDR3 is 10 amino acids. For the CDR3, the DNA is TGTGCCAGCTCGGACGGGGCCCAGCATTTT. Translating it yields CASSDGAQHF.

This chain joins TRBV4-3 and TRBJ1-1; TRBD1 agrees at 8 bases. V trimming: 0 bases; J trimming: 3 bases; junction bases outside the gene matches: 6. There are 16 residues in the CDR3. Germline V lookup: CDR1 LGHNA, CDR2 YSLEER. This CDR3 is CASSQDGPGGHTEAFF. Written as DNA, the CDR3 is TGCGCCAGCAGCCAAGATGGTCCAGGGGGCCACACTGAAGCTTTCTTT.

This sequence joins TRBV7-8 and TRBJ2-1, with D possibly matching TRBD2 (5 bases). The CDR3 totals 17 residues. Looked up from germline, CDR1 is SGHVS and CDR2 is FQNEAQ. V was shortened by 2 bases and J by 5 bases, with 19 bases between the two germline ends. CDR3 residues: CASSLSIKRSVNNEQFF. The CDR3 nucleotides read TGTGCCAGCAGCTTATCTATCAAGCGGTCCGTTAACAATGAGCAGTTCTTC.

The rearrangement links TRBV9 to TRBJ2-2; D ambiguous. Trimming left V 2 bases short and J 6 bases short, with 11 bases between. Germline lookup yields CDR1 SGDLS and CDR2 YYNGEE. CDR3 length: 14 residues. Here the CDR3 reads CASSVRGGSGELFF. CDR3 bases: TGTGCCAGCAGCGTTCGTGGCGGCTCCGGGGAGCTGTTTTTT.

V and J are TRBV9 and TRBJ2-5; tentatively, D is TRBD2 (6 bases). The CDR3 contains 13 residues. V was trimmed by 4 bases and J by 5 bases, leaving 12 bases between them. CDR1 and CDR2 from the germline V gene are SGDLS and YYNGEE. CDR3: CASSPTSSETQYF. CDR3 nucleotides: TGTGCCAGCAGCCCTACTAGCTCGGAGACCCAGTACTTC.

The chain links TRBV5-4 to TRBJ2-2; D remains unclear. The CDR3 is made up of 16 amino acids. V was clipped by 4 bases and J by 2 bases, with 15 bases between them. The germline V gene has CDR1 SGHNT and CDR2 YYREEE (reference sequence). CDR3 nucleotides: TGTGCCAGCAGCCCCGACATACCCTACAACACCGGGGAGCTGTTTTTT. Translation gives CASSPDIPYNTGELFF.

The gene calls are TRBV6-1 and TRBJ2-1; 8 bases map to TRBD2. This CDR3 is built from 16 residues. Germline V gene lookup returns CDR1 MNHNS and CDR2 SASEGT. Trimming took 2 bases from V and 2 from J; bases not matched to a gene: 5. CDR3 nucleotide sequence: TGTGCCAGCAGTGAAAAGGGTAGCGGGACCTACAATGAGCAGTTCTTC. Translated: CASSEKGSGTYNEQFF.

CDR3 nucleotide sequence: TGTGCCAGCAGGGACCAAGGGGGATCCACCGGGGAGCTGTTTTTT. It codes for CASRDQGGSTGELFF. V gene TRBV6-5 combines with J gene TRBJ2-2; D is perhaps TRBD1 (6 bases). The germline V gene encodes CDR1 MNHEY and CDR2 SVGAGI. CDR3 length equals 15 residues. The germline V and J ends were trimmed by 6 bases and 4 bases, with 15 bases remaining between them.